The rows below give T cell receptor beta chains drawn from one sample of a study of T cell responses to AZD1222 COVID-19 vaccine. This table comes from immunoSEQ multiplex PCR, and its TCRdb copy is limited to in-frame clones, with some not included. Among 90,000 to 120,000 clones listed, over 80% were seen once. The sequenced sample was peripheral blood, obtained 28 days after the second AZD1222 dose. These receptors came from an adult who received the AZD1222 COVID-19 vaccine. Each CDR3 is given with its conserved first and last residue. Each record gives: clone size, V gene, J gene, D gene, CDR3 DNA, CDR3 protein. The D gene is left open where the match is weak. Not all rows give a size; the values are once, few, many and, for expanded clones, a class.

abundance: -
v_gene: TRBV5-6
j_gene: TRBJ2-7
d_gene: -
CDR3nt: TGTGCCAGCAGCTTCCCGGGACATGTATTCTACGAGCAGTACTTC
CDR3aa: CASSFPGHVFYEQYF

abundance: -
v_gene: TRBV11-2
j_gene: TRBJ1-3
d_gene: TRBD1
CDR3nt: TGTGCCAGCAGCCCTACCTCACAGGGGGCTGGAAACACCATATATTTT
CDR3aa: CASSPTSQGAGNTIYF

abundance: -
v_gene: TRBV14
j_gene: TRBJ2-1
d_gene: -
CDR3nt: TGTGCCAGCAGCCAAGGACAGAGTATGACGCATGAGCAGTTCTTC
CDR3aa: CASSQGQSMTHEQFF

abundance: -
v_gene: TRBV6-2/TRBV6-3
j_gene: TRBJ2-5
d_gene: TRBD1
CDR3nt: TGTGCCAGCAGCGACCCCACAGGGGGCGAGACCCAGTACTTC
CDR3aa: CASSDPTGGETQYF

abundance: -
v_gene: TRBV19
j_gene: TRBJ1-6
d_gene: TRBD1
CDR3nt: TGTGCCAGTAGACGGGACAGAGATAATTCACCCCTCCACTTT
CDR3aa: CASRRDRDNSPLHF

abundance: -
v_gene: TRBV18
j_gene: TRBJ2-1
d_gene: TRBD1
CDR3nt: TGTGCCAGCGCGTTGGCAGGGGGAAGTTCCTACAATGAGCAGTTCTTC
CDR3aa: CASALAGGSSYNEQFF

abundance: few
v_gene: TRBV10-2
j_gene: TRBJ2-7
d_gene: -
CDR3nt: TGCGCCAGCAGTGACACCAACTACGAGCAGTACTTC
CDR3aa: CASSDTNYEQYF

abundance: -
v_gene: TRBV19
j_gene: TRBJ1-4
d_gene: -
CDR3nt: TGTGCCGTTATACAGGGAACTAATGAAAAACTGTTTTTT
CDR3aa: CAVIQGTNEKLFF

abundance: -
v_gene: TRBV24-1
j_gene: TRBJ1-1
d_gene: -
CDR3nt: TGTGCCACCAGTGACGGCTCGAACACTGAAGCTTTCTTT
CDR3aa: CATSDGSNTEAFF

abundance: -
v_gene: TRBV29-1
j_gene: TRBJ1-2
d_gene: TRBD1
CDR3nt: TGCAGCGCAGGGGGGCTTGACTATGGCTACACCTTC
CDR3aa: CSAGGLDYGYTF

abundance: -
v_gene: TRBV19
j_gene: TRBJ2-3
d_gene: -
CDR3nt: TGTGCCAGTAGTATAGGAGCCGGAGATACGCAGTATTTT
CDR3aa: CASSIGAGDTQYF

abundance: -
v_gene: TRBV2
j_gene: TRBJ1-1
d_gene: -
CDR3nt: TGTGCCAGCATTAAGGGGTCCGCTGAAGCTTTCTTT
CDR3aa: CASIKGSAEAFF

abundance: -
v_gene: TRBV5-4
j_gene: TRBJ2-1
d_gene: TRBD2
CDR3nt: TGTGCCAGCAGCGCGGGACTAGCGGTCAATGAGCAGTTCTTC
CDR3aa: CASSAGLAVNEQFF

abundance: -
v_gene: TRBV18
j_gene: TRBJ2-7
d_gene: -
CDR3nt: TGTGCCAGCTCGCTCGGTTCCAAGCGGGACGAGCAGTACTTC
CDR3aa: CASSLGSKRDEQYF

abundance: -
v_gene: TRBV9
j_gene: TRBJ2-1
d_gene: TRBD2
CDR3nt: TGTGCCAGCAGCGTAAGTAGCGGGAGTGGGAATGAGCAGTTCTTC
CDR3aa: CASSVSSGSGNEQFF

abundance: -
v_gene: TRBV14
j_gene: TRBJ2-1
d_gene: TRBD2
CDR3nt: TGTGCCAGCAGCCGCACATTCCGAGTAGCGGGGGGGCCTCCGCCTGAGCAGTTCTTC
CDR3aa: CASSRTFRVAGGPPPEQFF

abundance: once
v_gene: TRBV24-1
j_gene: TRBJ1-3
d_gene: -
CDR3nt: TGTGCCACCACCGGAAGGGAGGGTCCCGGGAGTGGAAACACCATATATTTT
CDR3aa: CATTGREGPGSGNTIYF

abundance: -
v_gene: TRBV5-3
j_gene: TRBJ1-2
d_gene: TRBD1
CDR3nt: TGTGCCAGAAGCTCCGGGACAGGGCAATATGGCTACACCTTC
CDR3aa: CARSSGTGQYGYTF

abundance: -
v_gene: TRBV5-4
j_gene: TRBJ2-4
d_gene: TRBD2
CDR3nt: TGTGCCAGCAGCTTTCGCGGGAGGACGAAAGCCAAAAACATTCAGTACTTC
CDR3aa: CASSFRGRTKAKNIQYF

abundance: -
v_gene: TRBV3-1/TRBV3-2
j_gene: TRBJ1-2
d_gene: -
CDR3nt: TGTGCCAGCAGCCAAAGGGGGGAGTTCGGCTACACCTTC
CDR3aa: CASSQRGEFGYTF

abundance: -
v_gene: TRBV9
j_gene: TRBJ2-2
d_gene: -
CDR3nt: TGTGCCAGCAGCGTACTAGGGGTCGCGTCCGGGGAGCTGTTTTTT
CDR3aa: CASSVLGVASGELFF

abundance: -
v_gene: TRBV11-2
j_gene: TRBJ2-7
d_gene: -
CDR3nt: TGTGCCAGCAGCCTTGGGACACCGGGCGAGCAGTACTTC
CDR3aa: CASSLGTPGEQYF

abundance: -
v_gene: TRBV7-6
j_gene: TRBJ2-5
d_gene: -
CDR3nt: TGTGCCAGCAGGGGGGGGGCTCAAGAGACCCAGTACTTC
CDR3aa: CASRGGAQETQYF